These 27 T cell receptor beta chains were sequenced from one sample in a study of blood T cell repertoires in COVID-19. The protocol was immunoSEQ multiplex PCR, while the TCRdb copy is restricted to in-frame clones and leaves out a portion. The sample holds roughly 480,000 clones, 89% seen once. The specimen was peripheral blood. Receptor source: a man between 18 and 29 years old with COVID-19, enrolled during active disease.

This chain connects TRBV5-1 to TRBJ2-5, with 8 bases fitting TRBD2. This CDR3 region has 15 residues. Germline CDR1 reads SGHRS; CDR2 reads YFSETQ. Trimming cost V 1 base and J 5 bases; bases outside gene matches: 7. The CDR3 loop is CASSLTGLEEETQYF. The CDR3 region has the DNA TGCGCCAGCAGCTTGACGGGACTAGAGGAGGAGACCCAGTACTTC.

V is TRBV18 and J is TRBJ1-6; D unresolved. CDR3 length: 13 residues. Per the germline V gene, CDR1 is KGHSH and CDR2 is LQKENI. V shed 3 bases and J shed 8 bases, with 8 bases lying between them. The CDR3 coding sequence is TGTGCCAGCTCACCCGACAACGATTCACCCCTCCACTTT. Protein sequence: CASSPDNDSPLHF. The whole variable domain, filled in from reference TRBV18 and TRBJ1-6, reads NAGVMQNPRHLVRRRGQEARLRCSPMKGHSHVYWYRQLPEEGLKFMVYLQKENIIDESGMPKERFSAEFPKEGPSILRIQQVVRGDSAAYFCASSPDNDSPLHFGNGTRLTVT.

V is TRBV30 and J is TRBJ2-1, with D tentatively TRBD2 (6 bases). Germline lookup yields CDR1 GTSNPN and CDR2 SVGIG (reference sequence). Trimming took off 5 bases at V and 9 bases at J, with 14 bases between the two ends. The CDR3 spans 12 residues. This CDR3 reads CAWGIGGSEQFF. DNA for the CDR3: TGTGCCTGGGGAATCGGGGGTAGTGAGCAGTTCTTC.

The chain is built from TRBV28 and TRBJ2-7; tentative D call: TRBD2 (6 bases). Deletions cut 9 bases from V and 0 bases from J, with 21 bases between. The CDR3 contains 16 residues. Germline CDR1 MDHEN, CDR2 SYDVKM. CDR3 coding DNA: TGTGCCAGTTCGTCGGGAGCGAGAAGCTACTCCTACGAGCAGTACTTC. Its protein is CASSSGARSYSYEQYF.

The chain combines TRBV5-4 with TRBJ2-1, with 13 bases identical to TRBD2. V shed 3 bases and J 7 bases; nucleotides not matched to a gene: 4. CDR3 size: 15 residues. The germline CDR1 and CDR2 sequences are SGHNT and YYREEE (reference sequence). In DNA, the CDR3 is TGTGCCAGCAGCTCTCCGGGACTAGCGGGGAATGAGCAGTTCTTC. Its protein product is CASSSPGLAGNEQFF.

The chain employs TRBV27 and TRBJ2-7; 14 bases are shared with TRBD2. Germline CDR1 is MNHEY and CDR2 is SMNVEV (reference sequence). This CDR3 spans 14 amino acids. Trimming took 5 bases from V and 7 from J; bases not matched to a gene: 4. Written as DNA, the CDR3 is TGTGCCAGCAGTGCAGGGACTAGCGGGAGTGAGCAGTACTTC. Protein: CASSAGTSGSEQYF.

V is TRBV19 and J is TRBJ2-5; TRBD1 aligns across 8 bases. The germline gives CDR1 LNHDA, CDR2 SQIVND (reference sequence). V lost 3 bases, J lost 7 bases, and 4 bases stayed unmatched. The CDR3 spans 13 residues. DNA for the CDR3: TGTGCCAGTAGTATTCAGGGGGCTGGGACCCAGTACTTC. Translating it yields CASSIQGAGTQYF.

The V call is TRBV11-3, the J call TRBJ2-2; a possible D gene is TRBD2 (5 bases). The CDR3 consists of 14 residues. Germline V gene sequence: CDR1 SGHNT, CDR2 YENEEA. Trimming removed 3 bases at V and 4 bases at J, with 9 bases between. The CDR3 protein is CASSFARGTGELFF. The CDR3, as DNA: TGTGCCAGCAGCTTCGCCCGGGGCACCGGGGAGCTGTTTTTT.

The rearrangement joins TRBV10-1 to TRBJ2-5; 11 positions agree with TRBD2. Germline lookup yields CDR1 WNHNN and CDR2 SYGVQD (reference sequence). With 8 bases clipped from V and 5 bases from J, the junction kept 4 bases outside the gene matches. The length of the CDR3 is 13 residues. The CDR3 coding sequence is TGCGCCAGCGCTAGCGGGGGGTACGAGACCCAGTACTTC. It translates to CASASGGYETQYF.

The chain joins TRBV5-1 to TRBJ2-1; 8 bases are shared with TRBD2. CDR1 is SGHRS, CDR2 YFSETQ, per germline. The CDR3 extends over 16 amino acids. The V and J ends lost 2 bases and 0 bases, in that order; junction bases with no gene match: 4. The CDR3 coding sequence is TGCGCCAGCAGCTTCATCAGCGGGAGCTCCTACAATGAGCAGTTCTTC. Translating gives CASSFISGSSYNEQFF.

The J gene is TRBJ2-7, the V gene TRBV9, with no clear D. The germline V gene encodes CDR1 SGDLS and CDR2 YYNGEE. The CDR3 runs 14 residues. Trimming left V 3 bases short and J 0 bases short, with 10 bases between. DNA of the CDR3: TGTGCCAGCAGCGCTATGGTGAGCTCCTACGAGCAGTACTTC. Protein: CASSAMVSSYEQYF.

Only a few counts were recorded for this clone. The chain recombines TRBV13 with TRBJ1-1, with 7 bases that match TRBD1. The CDR3 length is 14 residues. Germline V gives CDR1 PRHDT, CDR2 FYEKMQ (reference sequence). Trimming at V came to 3 bases and at J to 1 base, leaving 2 bases not matched to a gene. CDR3: CASSFGTENTEAFF. The CDR3 DNA is TGTGCCAGCAGCTTCGGGACAGAGAACACTGAAGCTTTCTTT.

The rearrangement joins TRBV21-1 to TRBJ1-2; the table's D call TRBD1 went unverified against the DNA. TRBV21-1 is recorded as a pseudogene. The CDR3 runs to 14 residues. In DNA form, the CDR3 reads TGTGCCAGCAGCAAAGATGGGGGCAGGGAAGGCTACACCTTC. Translated, it gives CASSKDGGREGYTF.

The chain joins TRBV5-4 to TRBJ2-3; D is possibly TRBD2 (5 bases). Germline CDR1 reads SGHNT; CDR2 reads YYREEE (reference sequence). The CDR3 consists of 16 residues. Trimming stripped 6 bases from V and 4 bases from J, with 21 bases between. This chain's CDR3 is CASTSPRGNVSDTQYF. The CDR3 DNA sequence: TGTGCCAGCACTTCCCCCCGGGGTAACGTCTCAGATACGCAGTATTTT.

This clone was recorded once. CDR3 nucleotide sequence: TGTGCCAGCAGCTTACAGGGGGCGCGAACTGAAGCTTTCTTT. It codes for CASSLQGARTEAFF. This rearrangement joins TRBV7-2 to TRBJ1-1; TRBD1 aligns across 8 bases. Unmatched junction bases numbered 4, after V lost 2 bases and J lost 5 bases. Per the germline V gene, CDR1 is SGHTA and CDR2 is FQGNSA. This CDR3 has 14 residues.

The chain has TRBV4-2 and TRBJ1-5; 9 positions agree with TRBD1. The CDR3 runs 16 residues. V was pared by 3 bases and J by 6 bases, with 9 bases of the junction left unmatched. From germline, CDR1 is LGHNA and CDR2 YNFKEQ. Here the CDR3 reads CASSQEQGAFSQPQHF. The CDR3 DNA reads as TGTGCCAGCAGCCAGGAACAGGGGGCTTTTAGTCAGCCCCAGCATTTT.

The chain recombines TRBV18 with TRBJ1-1; 9 bases are a match to TRBD1. The V segment lost 8 bases and the J segment 1 base; nucleotides outside the gene matches: 2. Germline V gives CDR1 KGHSH, CDR2 LQKENI. This CDR3 spans 13 amino acids. CDR3 sequence (DNA): TGTGCCAGCCAACAGGGGGCGAACACTGAAGCTTTCTTT. It yields the protein CASQQGANTEAFF.

The chain combines TRBV10-2 with TRBJ2-2; 14 nucleotides line up with TRBD2. Trimming removed 7 bases from V and 5 bases from J; junction bases left unmatched: 9. This CDR3 is 17 amino acids long. Germline lookup yields CDR1 WSHSY and CDR2 SAAADI. The chain's CDR3 is CASKEGTSGSGTGELFF. Here the CDR3 DNA reads TGCGCCAGCAAGGAGGGGACTAGCGGGAGTGGTACCGGGGAGCTGTTTTTT.

The chain has TRBV19 and TRBJ2-1; 10 nucleotides match TRBD2. CDR1 is LNHDA, CDR2 SQIVND, per germline (reference sequence). The CDR3 is 15 amino acids. The V gene end was trimmed by 1 base and the J gene end by 7 bases; junction bases not matched to a gene: 4. DNA of the CDR3: TGTGCCAGTAGTATAGGGGGACTAGCGAGGAATGAGCAGTTCTTC. Translated: CASSIGGLARNEQFF. The full variable domain, rest sourced from reference TRBV19 and TRBJ2-1, is DGGITQSPKYLFRKEGQNVTLSCEQNLNHDAMYWYRQDPGQGLRLIYYSQIVNDFQKGDIAEGYSVSREKKESFPLTVTSAQKNPTAFYLCASSIGGLARNEQFFGPGTRLTVL.

The chain has TRBV3-1 (or the pseudogene TRBV3-2) and TRBJ2-2, with 12 nucleotides matching TRBD1. This CDR3 contains 16 residues. Germline trimming cut 4 bases from V and 7 bases from J; bases unmatched to any gene: 7. Germline V gives CDR1 LGHDT, CDR2 YNNKEL (reference sequence). CDR3 residues: CASSLRDRGRGGELFF. DNA of the CDR3: TGTGCCAGCAGCCTCCGGGACAGGGGGCGTGGCGGGGAGCTGTTTTTT.

The chain couples TRBV18 to TRBJ1-4; a possible D gene is TRBD1 (5 bases). The germline CDR1 and CDR2 sequences are KGHSH and LQKENI. Trimming stripped 6 bases from V and 6 bases from J, with 17 bases between. The CDR3 consists of 15 residues. The CDR3 is CASSEQAGGYEKLFF. In DNA, the CDR3 is TGTGCCAGCTCGGAACAAGCGGGGGGATATGAAAAACTGTTTTTT.

The chain links TRBV30 to TRBJ2-7, with 8 bases lining up with TRBD1. Germline CDR1 GTSNPN, CDR2 SVGIG (reference sequence). The length of the CDR3 is 12 residues. V trimming: 5 bases; J trimming: 3 bases; junction bases outside the gene matches: 3. CDR3 amino acids: CAWSGTGYEQYF. The DNA for the CDR3 is TGTGCCTGGTCCGGGACAGGCTACGAGCAGTACTTC.

V and J are TRBV19 and TRBJ2-3, with D hard to call. This CDR3 is 13 amino acids long. Germline CDR1 is LNHDA and CDR2 is SQIVND (reference sequence). With 10 bases removed from V and 5 bases from J, the gap between germline ends came to 16 bases. The CDR3 DNA sequence: TGTGCCACAGCTAGAACCGGCGAAGATACGCAGTATTTT. Amino acids: CATARTGEDTQYF. The whole variable domain, remainder taken from reference TRBV19 and TRBJ2-3, is DGGITQSPKYLFRKEGQNVTLSCEQNLNHDAMYWYRQDPGQGLRLIYYSQIVNDFQKGDIAEGYSVSREKKESFPLTVTSAQKNPTAFYLCATARTGEDTQYFGPGTRLTVL.

The chain combines TRBV6-2 or TRBV6-3 with TRBJ2-2; 13 bases line up with TRBD2. V was pared by 5 bases and J by 2 bases, with 5 bases of the junction left unmatched. The CDR3 runs to 17 residues. Germline CDR1 and CDR2: MNHEY and SVGEGT. In DNA form, the CDR3 reads TGTGCCAGCAGTCAACTAGCGGGGGGGCCAAACACCGGGGAGCTGTTTTTT. It translates to CASSQLAGGPNTGELFF.

The genes are TRBV5-1 and TRBJ2-1, with a tentative D call TRBD1 (8 bases). The CDR3 is 15 amino acids. Deletions cut 0 bases from V and 6 bases from J, with 13 bases between. Germline lookup yields CDR1 SGHRS and CDR2 YFSETQ. The CDR3 DNA reads TGCGCCAGCAGCTTGGTGGACAGGGAGGGCAATGAGCAGTTCTTC. As protein: CASSLVDREGNEQFF.

The V call is TRBV9, the J call TRBJ2-3, with TRBD2 matching 11 bases. The germline V gene encodes CDR1 SGDLS and CDR2 YYNGEE. Unmatched junction bases numbered 0, after V lost 3 bases and J lost 0 bases. This CDR3 spans 15 amino acids. CDR3 amino acids: CASSGTSGSTDTQYF. The CDR3 DNA reads as TGTGCCAGCAGCGGGACTAGCGGGAGCACAGATACGCAGTATTTT.

The chain couples TRBV29-1 to TRBJ2-2, with D possibly matching TRBD2 (6 bases). The germline V gene encodes CDR1 SQVTM and CDR2 ANQGSEA. V was pared by 3 bases and J by 1 base, with 9 bases between. The CDR3 runs 14 residues. As DNA, the CDR3 is TGCAGCGTTGAGGGTAGCGGGAACACCGGGGAGCTGTTTTTT. Amino acid sequence: CSVEGSGNTGELFF.